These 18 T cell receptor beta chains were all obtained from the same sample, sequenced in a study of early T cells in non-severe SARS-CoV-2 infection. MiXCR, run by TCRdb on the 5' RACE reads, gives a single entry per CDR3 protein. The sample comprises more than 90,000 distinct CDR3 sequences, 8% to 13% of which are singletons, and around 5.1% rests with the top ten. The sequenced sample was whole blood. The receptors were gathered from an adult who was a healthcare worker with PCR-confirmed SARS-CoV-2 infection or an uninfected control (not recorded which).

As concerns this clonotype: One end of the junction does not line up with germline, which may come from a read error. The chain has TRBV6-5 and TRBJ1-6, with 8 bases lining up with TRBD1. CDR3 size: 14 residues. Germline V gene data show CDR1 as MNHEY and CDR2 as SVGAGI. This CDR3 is CASTLSQGVSPLHF. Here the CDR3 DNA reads TGTGCCAGCACTCTCTCACAGGGGGTTTCACCCCTGCACTTT.

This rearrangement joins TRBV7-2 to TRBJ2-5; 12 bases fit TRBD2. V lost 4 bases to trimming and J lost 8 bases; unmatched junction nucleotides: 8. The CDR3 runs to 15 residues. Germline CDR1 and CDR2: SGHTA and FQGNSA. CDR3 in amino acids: CASSSLAGGPDTQYF. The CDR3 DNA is TGTGCCAGCAGCTCCCTAGCGGGGGGGCCTGATACCCAGTACTTC. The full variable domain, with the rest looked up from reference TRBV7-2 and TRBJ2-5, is GAGVSQSPSNKVTEKGKDVELRCDPISGHTALYWYRQSLGQGLEFLIYFQGNSAPDKSGLPSDRFSAERTGGSVSTLTIQRTQQEDSAVYLCASSSLAGGPDTQYFGPGTRLLVL.

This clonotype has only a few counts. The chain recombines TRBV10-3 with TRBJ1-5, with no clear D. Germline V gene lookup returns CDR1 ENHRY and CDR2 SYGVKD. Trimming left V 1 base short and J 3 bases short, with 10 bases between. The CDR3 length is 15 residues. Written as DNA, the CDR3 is TGTGCCATCAGTGAGTTTACCGGGTCCAATCAGCCCCAGCATTTT. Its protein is CAISEFTGSNQPQHF.

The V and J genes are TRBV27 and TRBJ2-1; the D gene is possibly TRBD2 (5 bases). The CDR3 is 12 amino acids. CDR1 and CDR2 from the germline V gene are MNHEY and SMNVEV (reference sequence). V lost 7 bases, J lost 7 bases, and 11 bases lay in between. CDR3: CASMRADNEQFF. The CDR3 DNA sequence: TGTGCCAGCATGAGGGCAGATAATGAGCAGTTCTTC.

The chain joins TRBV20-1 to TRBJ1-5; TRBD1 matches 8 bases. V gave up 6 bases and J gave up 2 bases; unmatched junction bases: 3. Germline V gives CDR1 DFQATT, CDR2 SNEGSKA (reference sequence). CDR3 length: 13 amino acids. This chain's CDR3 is CSAGQDGNQPQHF. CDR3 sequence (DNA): TGCAGTGCGGGACAGGATGGCAATCAGCCCCAGCATTTT.

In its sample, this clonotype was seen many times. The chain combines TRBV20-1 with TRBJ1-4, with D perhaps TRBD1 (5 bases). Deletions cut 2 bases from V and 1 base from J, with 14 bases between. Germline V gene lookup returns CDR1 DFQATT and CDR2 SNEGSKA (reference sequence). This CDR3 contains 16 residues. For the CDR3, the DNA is TGCAGTGCTAGAAGAGTTCCCGGGGGAACTAATGAAAAACTGTTTTTT. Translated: CSARRVPGGTNEKLFF.

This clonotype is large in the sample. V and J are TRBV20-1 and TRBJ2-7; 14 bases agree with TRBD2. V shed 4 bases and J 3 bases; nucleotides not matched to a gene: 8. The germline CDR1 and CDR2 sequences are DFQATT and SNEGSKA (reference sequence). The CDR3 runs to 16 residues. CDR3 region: CSATRTSGRHIYEQYF. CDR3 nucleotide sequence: TGCAGTGCTACCCGGACTAGCGGGAGGCACATCTACGAGCAGTACTTC.

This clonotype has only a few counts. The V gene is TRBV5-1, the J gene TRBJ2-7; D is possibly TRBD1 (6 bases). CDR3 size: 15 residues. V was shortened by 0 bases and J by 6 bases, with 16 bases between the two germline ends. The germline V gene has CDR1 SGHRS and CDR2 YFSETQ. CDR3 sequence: CASSLDRPEGGEQYF. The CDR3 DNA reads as TGCGCCAGCAGCTTGGACCGGCCTGAAGGGGGCGAGCAGTACTTC.

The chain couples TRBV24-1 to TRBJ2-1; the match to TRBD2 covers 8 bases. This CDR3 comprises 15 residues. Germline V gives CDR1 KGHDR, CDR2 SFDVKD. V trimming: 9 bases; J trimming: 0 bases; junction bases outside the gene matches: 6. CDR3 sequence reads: CATPQRGSSYNEQFF. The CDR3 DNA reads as TGTGCCACCCCTCAGCGGGGGAGCTCCTACAATGAGCAGTTCTTC.

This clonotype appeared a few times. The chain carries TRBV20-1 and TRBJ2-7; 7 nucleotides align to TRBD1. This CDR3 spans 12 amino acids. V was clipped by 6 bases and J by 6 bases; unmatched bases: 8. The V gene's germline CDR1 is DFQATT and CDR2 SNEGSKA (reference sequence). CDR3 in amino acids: CSASRQGAEQYF. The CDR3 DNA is TGCAGTGCCTCGAGACAGGGTGCCGAGCAGTACTTC.

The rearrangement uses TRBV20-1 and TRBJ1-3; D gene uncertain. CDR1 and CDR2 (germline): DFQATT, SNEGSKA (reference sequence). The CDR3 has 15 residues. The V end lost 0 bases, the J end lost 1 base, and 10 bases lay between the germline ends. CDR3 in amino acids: CSARDRGLSGNTIYF. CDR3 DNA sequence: TGCAGTGCTAGAGATCGGGGTCTTTCTGGAAACACCATATATTTT.

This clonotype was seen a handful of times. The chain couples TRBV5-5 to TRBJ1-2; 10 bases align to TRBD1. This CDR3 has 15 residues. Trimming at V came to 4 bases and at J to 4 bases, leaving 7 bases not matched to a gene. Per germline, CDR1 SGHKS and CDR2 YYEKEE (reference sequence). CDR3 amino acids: CASSPEDRGIYGYTF. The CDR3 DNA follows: TGTGCCAGCAGCCCTGAGGACAGGGGGATCTATGGCTACACCTTC.

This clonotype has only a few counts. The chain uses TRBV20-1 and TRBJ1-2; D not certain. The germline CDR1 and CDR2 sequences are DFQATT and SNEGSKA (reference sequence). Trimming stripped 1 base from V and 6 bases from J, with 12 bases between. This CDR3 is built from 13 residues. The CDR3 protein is CSARVGGRDGYTF. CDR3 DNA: TGCAGTGCTAGAGTTGGCGGACGCGATGGCTACACCTTC.

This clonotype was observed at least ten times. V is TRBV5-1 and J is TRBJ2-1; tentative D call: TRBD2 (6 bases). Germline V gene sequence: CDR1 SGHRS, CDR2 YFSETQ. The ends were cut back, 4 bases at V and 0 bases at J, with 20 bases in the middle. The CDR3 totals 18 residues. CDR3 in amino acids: CASSPRGKAGHSYNEQFF. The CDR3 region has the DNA TGCGCCAGCAGCCCGCGGGGAAAAGCGGGCCACTCCTACAATGAGCAGTTCTTC.

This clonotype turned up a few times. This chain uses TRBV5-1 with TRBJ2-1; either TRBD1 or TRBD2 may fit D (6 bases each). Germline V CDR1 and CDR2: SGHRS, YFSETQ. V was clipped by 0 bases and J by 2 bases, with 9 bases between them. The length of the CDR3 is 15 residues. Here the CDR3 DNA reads TGCGCCAGCAGCTTGGGCGGGACAACCTACAATGAGCAGTTCTTC. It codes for CASSLGGTTYNEQFF.

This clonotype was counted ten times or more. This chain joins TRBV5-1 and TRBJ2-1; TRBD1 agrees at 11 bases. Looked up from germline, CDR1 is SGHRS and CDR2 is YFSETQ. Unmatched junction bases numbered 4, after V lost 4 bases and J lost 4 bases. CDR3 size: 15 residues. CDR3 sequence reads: CASSHGTGGYNEQFF. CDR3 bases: TGCGCCAGCAGCCACGGGACAGGGGGGTACAATGAGCAGTTCTTC.

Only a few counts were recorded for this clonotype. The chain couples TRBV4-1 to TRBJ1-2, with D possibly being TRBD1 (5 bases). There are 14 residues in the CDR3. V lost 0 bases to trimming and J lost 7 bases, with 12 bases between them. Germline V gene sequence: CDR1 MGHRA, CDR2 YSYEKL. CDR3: CASSQDPRQPGYTF. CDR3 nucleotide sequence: TGCGCCAGCAGCCAAGATCCCAGACAGCCTGGCTACACCTTC.

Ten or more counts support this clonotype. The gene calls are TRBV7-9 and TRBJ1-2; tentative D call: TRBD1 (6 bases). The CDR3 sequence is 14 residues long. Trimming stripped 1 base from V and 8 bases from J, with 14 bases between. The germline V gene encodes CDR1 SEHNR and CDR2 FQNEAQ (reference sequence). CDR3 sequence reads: CASSLEGGDGGYTF. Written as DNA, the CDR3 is TGTGCCAGCAGCTTAGAAGGGGGGGACGGCGGCTACACCTTC.